Listed below are T cell receptor beta chains from one sample, sequenced in a study of T cells after yellow fever vaccination. TCRdb re-derived calls from the 5' RACE reads in MiXCR, one entry per CDR3 protein. The sample holds some 670,000 distinct CDR3 sequences; around an eighth are singletons and the top ten take about 15%. The specimen comprised PBMCs, sampled on the day of the yellow fever booster vaccination. Receptor source: a man aged 25 to 40 who received the YFV17D yellow fever vaccine. The CDR3 runs from the conserved cysteine through the conserved F or W. Fields, in order: CDR3 DNA, CDR3 protein, clone size, V gene, CDR3 length, J gene, D gene. The D gene is left open where the match is weak. Some rows mark clone size as missing; the rest say once, few, many or name a class of expanded clone.

DNA: TGTGCCAGCAGGCCCCAGGGCAAACTTAACTATGGCTACACCTTC; CDR3: CASRPQGKLNYGYTF; size: few; V: TRBV27; length: 15; J: TRBJ1-2; D: NA
DNA: TGTGCCAGCAGTTACTCGAACGGGGGCGAGCAGTACTTC; CDR3: CASSYSNGGEQYF; size: NA; V: TRBV6-5; length: 13; J: TRBJ2-7; D: NA
DNA: TGTGCCAGCAGCTCGCCCCGGGCCTTGGGACTAGCGGGATTCAACAATGAGCAGTTCTTC; CDR3: CASSSPRALGLAGFNNEQFF; size: NA; V: TRBV7-8; length: 20; J: TRBJ2-1; D: TRBD2
DNA: TGTGCCACCAGTGACAACCTTTGGACTAGCGCGAGCTCCTACAATGAGCAGTTCTTC; CDR3: CATSDNLWTSASSYNEQFF; size: NA; V: TRBV24-1; length: 19; J: TRBJ2-1; D: TRBD2
DNA: TGCAGTGCTAGAGACTGGCAAGCGGGACGTAGCAATGAGCAGTTCTTC; CDR3: CSARDWQAGRSNEQFF; size: NA; V: TRBV20-1; length: 16; J: TRBJ2-1; D: TRBD2
DNA: TGTGCCACCAGCCCTGGAGGAGGGTCGGACTTCACCTTC; CDR3: CATSPGGGSDFTF; size: few; V: TRBV15; length: 13; J: TRBJ1-2; D: NA
DNA: TGTGCCAGCTCACCACGAGACGGGACAGACGGCTACACCTTC; CDR3: CASSPRDGTDGYTF; size: NA; V: TRBV18; length: 14; J: TRBJ1-2; D: TRBD1
DNA: TGTGCCAGCACCTCATGGGGGTTTGGCAAAAACATTCAGTACTTC; CDR3: CASTSWGFGKNIQYF; size: NA; V: TRBV6-2/TRBV6-3; length: 15; J: TRBJ2-4; D: NA
DNA: TGTGCCAGCAGCTTGGCTCGGTACAAATCGGGCAATGAGCAGTTCTTC; CDR3: CASSLARYKSGNEQFF; size: few; V: TRBV5-6; length: 16; J: TRBJ2-1; D: NA
DNA: TGCAGTGCTAACCACGGAGGCGGGAGTAGGTACAATGAGCAGTTCTTC; CDR3: CSANHGGGSRYNEQFF; size: few; V: TRBV20-1; length: 16; J: TRBJ2-1; D: TRBD2
DNA: TGTGCCAGCAGTCCGCTTTTGGCCGCGGGTGAGAAAGAGTGGGAGCAGTACTTC; CDR3: CASSPLLAAGEKEWEQYF; size: few; V: TRBV6-2/TRBV6-3; length: 18; J: TRBJ2-7; D: NA
DNA: TGCAGTGCTAGAGAACTAGCGGGAGGAGGGGAGCTGTTTTTT; CDR3: CSARELAGGGELFF; size: few; V: TRBV20-1; length: 14; J: TRBJ2-2; D: TRBD2
DNA: TGTGCCAGCAGCTTAGACGGGAGAGAATATTTT; CDR3: CASSLDGREYF; size: few; V: TRBV7-6; length: 11; J: TRBJ2-3; D: NA
DNA: TGTGCCAGCAGTTCCGTTAGCGGGATTGGGAAAAAGACCCAGTACTTC; CDR3: CASSSVSGIGKKTQYF; size: many; V: TRBV6-9; length: 16; J: TRBJ2-5; D: TRBD2
DNA: TGTGCCAGCCAGGGGACCGAGGTCTACAATGAGCAGTTCTTC; CDR3: CASQGTEVYNEQFF; size: many; V: TRBV6-2/TRBV6-3; length: 14; J: TRBJ2-1; D: NA
DNA: TGTGCCAGCAGCTTGGGAGCGACCCACGTGGAGACCCAGTACTTC; CDR3: CASSLGATHVETQYF; size: many; V: TRBV5-5; length: 15; J: TRBJ2-5; D: NA
DNA: TGTGCCAGCAGCTTAGCTTCGGCAGGCAGCTCCTACGAGCAGTACTTC; CDR3: CASSLASAGSSYEQYF; size: NA; V: TRBV13; length: 16; J: TRBJ2-7; D: NA
DNA: TGTGCCAGCAGCTTAGAGGCGGGACCGCTAGGGACCCAGTACTTC; CDR3: CASSLEAGPLGTQYF; size: many; V: TRBV7-8; length: 15; J: TRBJ2-5; D: NA
DNA: TGTGCCAGCAGCTTAGCGGGACAGGGAGGCTCACCCCTCCACTTT; CDR3: CASSLAGQGGSPLHF; size: NA; V: TRBV7-8; length: 15; J: TRBJ1-6; D: TRBD1
DNA: TGTGCCAGCAGTGAAGCGAGCGGGAGCCACTCCTACGAGCAGTACTTC; CDR3: CASSEASGSHSYEQYF; size: NA; V: TRBV2; length: 16; J: TRBJ2-7; D: TRBD2
DNA: TGCAGCGCCTCGGACAGGGGGGATCTCTCCTACGAGCAGTACTTC; CDR3: CSASDRGDLSYEQYF; size: few; V: TRBV29-1; length: 15; J: TRBJ2-7; D: TRBD1
DNA: TGTGCCAGCAGCCGGCGGCGCGGGACTAGCGAGACCCAGTACTTC; CDR3: CASSRRRGTSETQYF; size: few; V: TRBV7-8; length: 15; J: TRBJ2-5; D: TRBD2
DNA: TGTGCCAGCAGCTTCCAGGGGCAGGATCAGCCCCAGCATTTT; CDR3: CASSFQGQDQPQHF; size: few; V: TRBV7-8; length: 14; J: TRBJ1-5; D: NA
DNA: TGCGCCAGCAGCCGGTCGGTTCCCACTGAAGCTTTCTTT; CDR3: CASSRSVPTEAFF; size: few; V: TRBV4-3; length: 13; J: TRBJ1-1; D: NA
DNA: TGTGCCAGCAGTTTCAGGGGAGCTGGAAACACCATATATTTT; CDR3: CASSFRGAGNTIYF; size: many; V: TRBV12-3/TRBV12-4; length: 14; J: TRBJ1-3; D: NA
DNA: TGTGCCAGCAGTTTGGCAAGGGGTTTCCAAGAGACCCAGTACTTC; CDR3: CASSLARGFQETQYF; size: few; V: TRBV12-3/TRBV12-4; length: 15; J: TRBJ2-5; D: NA
DNA: TGTGCCAGCACCGAGGAGGGGTCGTCAGATACGCAGTATTTT; CDR3: CASTEEGSSDTQYF; size: many; V: TRBV6-2/TRBV6-3; length: 14; J: TRBJ2-3; D: NA
DNA: TGCAGTGCTACAGGACTAGCGGGAGAAGATACGCAGTATTTT; CDR3: CSATGLAGEDTQYF; size: NA; V: TRBV20-1; length: 14; J: TRBJ2-3; D: TRBD2
DNA: TGTGCCACCACACTAGCGTTCTCCTACGAGCAGTACTTC; CDR3: CATTLAFSYEQYF; size: NA; V: TRBV6-1; length: 13; J: TRBJ2-7; D: TRBD2
DNA: TGCAGCGTCGGCGGAGGGCCCGGGGAGCTGTTTTTT; CDR3: CSVGGGPGELFF; size: NA; V: TRBV29-1; length: 12; J: TRBJ2-2; D: NA
DNA: TGTGCCAGCAGCGTGGCTAGCGGCTACAATGAGCAGTTCTTC; CDR3: CASSVASGYNEQFF; size: few; V: TRBV9; length: 14; J: TRBJ2-1; D: TRBD2
DNA: TGTGCCAGCTCACCATCGTCAAGGAGATACGAGCAGTACTTC; CDR3: CASSPSSRRYEQYF; size: NA; V: TRBV18; length: 14; J: TRBJ2-7; D: NA
DNA: TGCGCCACCTTGACAGGGAAAACGACTGAAGCTTTCTTT; CDR3: CATLTGKTTEAFF; size: few; V: TRBV10-2; length: 13; J: TRBJ1-1; D: TRBD1
DNA: TGTGCCAGCAGCCCCGGAAGATGGACTAGCGGTGAAAGCACAGATACGCAGTATTTT; CDR3: CASSPGRWTSGESTDTQYF; size: many; V: TRBV11-1; length: 19; J: TRBJ2-3; D: TRBD2
DNA: TGTGCCAGCACGGTGGGGCACCAATCCTACGAGCAGTACTTC; CDR3: CASTVGHQSYEQYF; size: many; V: TRBV7-8; length: 14; J: TRBJ2-7; D: NA
DNA: TGTGCCAGCAGGACCCGGGACAGGGCAGTAAACACCATATATTTT; CDR3: CASRTRDRAVNTIYF; size: few; V: TRBV28; length: 15; J: TRBJ1-3; D: TRBD1
DNA: TGTGCCAGCAGCTGGGCAGCCTTCACTGAAGCTTTCTTT; CDR3: CASSWAAFTEAFF; size: NA; V: TRBV7-2; length: 13; J: TRBJ1-1; D: NA
DNA: TGTGCCAGCAGCACACCCGGGACGGATAATTCACCCCTCCACTTT; CDR3: CASSTPGTDNSPLHF; size: NA; V: TRBV5-4; length: 15; J: TRBJ1-6; D: NA
DNA: TGTGCCAGCAGTGAACCAGAACCGGGACAGGGGGTCACTGAAGCTTTCTTT; CDR3: CASSEPEPGQGVTEAFF; size: few; V: TRBV25-1; length: 17; J: TRBJ1-1; D: TRBD1
DNA: TGTGCCAGCAGTTTTAGACAGGGTTTGGAGACCCAGTACTTC; CDR3: CASSFRQGLETQYF; size: many; V: TRBV12-3/TRBV12-4; length: 14; J: TRBJ2-5; D: TRBD1
DNA: TGTGCCAGCAGTTACTCGATGGTAGGGAGGGAAGACAATGAGCAGTTCTTC; CDR3: CASSYSMVGREDNEQFF; size: few; V: TRBV6-2/TRBV6-3; length: 17; J: TRBJ2-1; D: TRBD2
DNA: TGTGCCAGCAGCTTAGCTGGCGCCACGCGGACCGGGGAGCTGTTTTTT; CDR3: CASSLAGATRTGELFF; size: few; V: TRBV7-2; length: 16; J: TRBJ2-2; D: NA
DNA: TGCAGTGTTATAAGTCCTAGCGGGTACAATGAGCAGTTCTTC; CDR3: CSVISPSGYNEQFF; size: few; V: TRBV20-1; length: 14; J: TRBJ2-1; D: TRBD2
DNA: TGCAGTGGGATGTGGGGGGTTACCTACGAGCAGTACTTC; CDR3: CSGMWGVTYEQYF; size: NA; V: TRBV20-1; length: 13; J: TRBJ2-7; D: NA
DNA: TGTGCCAGCATCCCCTGGGAGTACGAGCAGTACTTC; CDR3: CASIPWEYEQYF; size: NA; V: TRBV5-8; length: 12; J: TRBJ2-7; D: NA
DNA: TGTGCCAGCAGCTTCTCTAGCGGGAGGAGCACGCAGTATTTT; CDR3: CASSFSSGRSTQYF; size: many; V: TRBV7-2; length: 14; J: TRBJ2-3; D: TRBD2
DNA: TGTGCCAGCAGCCGACAGGGCCCTAATGAAAAACTGTTTTTT; CDR3: CASSRQGPNEKLFF; size: few; V: TRBV12-3/TRBV12-4; length: 14; J: TRBJ1-4; D: TRBD1
DNA: TGTGCCAGCAGCTTTACAGGGGTCGGGGCCAACGTCCTGACTTTC; CDR3: CASSFTGVGANVLTF; size: many; V: TRBV7-2; length: 15; J: TRBJ2-6; D: TRBD1
DNA: TGTGCCAGCAGCCCTCGCGGGACATGGTTAGACGAGCAGTACTTC; CDR3: CASSPRGTWLDEQYF; size: NA; V: TRBV5-6; length: 15; J: TRBJ2-7; D: NA
DNA: TGTGCCAGCAGCTTAAATACTGCAGCCTACTCTGGCTACACCTTC; CDR3: CASSLNTAAYSGYTF; size: few; V: TRBV7-2; length: 15; J: TRBJ1-2; D: NA
DNA: TGTGCCAGCAGCCAAGGGGGGACAGCGGGGGCCAACGTCCTGACTTTC; CDR3: CASSQGGTAGANVLTF; size: NA; V: TRBV14; length: 16; J: TRBJ2-6; D: TRBD1
DNA: TGCAGTGCTAGGCCACTAGCGGGAGGCTTCAACTACAATGAGCAGTTCTTC; CDR3: CSARPLAGGFNYNEQFF; size: NA; V: TRBV20-1; length: 17; J: TRBJ2-1; D: TRBD2
DNA: TGCGCCAGCAGCTTGGTAACTAGCGGTTACGAGCAGTACTTC; CDR3: CASSLVTSGYEQYF; size: many; V: TRBV5-1; length: 14; J: TRBJ2-7; D: TRBD2
DNA: TGTGCCAGCACCACTCTGGTCGGCTCCAAAGAGACCCAGTACTTC; CDR3: CASTTLVGSKETQYF; size: NA; V: TRBV5-4; length: 15; J: TRBJ2-5; D: NA